This T cell receptor beta chain is drawn from a study of liver allograft versus peripheral blood T cells. Study summary: The authors compared T cell receptor repertoires in transplanted livers with recipients' peripheral blood repertoires.

CDR3 length: 13 residues. The germline gives CDR1 DFQATT, CDR2 SNEGSKA (reference sequence). V was shortened by 6 bases and J by 0 bases, with 9 bases between the two germline ends. General observations from the study: Repertoires of T cell receptors in liver allografts reportedly differed from peripheral blood repertoires.

This clonotype ranks as medium-sized. Its antigen is still unknown. MiXCR was run by TCRdb on the reads, yielding one entry per CDR3 protein. The data show about 5,000 distinct CDR3 sequences, about a sixth seen once. This rearrangement joins TRBV20-1 to TRBJ1-5; the D gene is possibly TRBD1 (6 bases). This receptor was taken from a human patient who had a liver transplant. Some of the T cells might come from the graft donor. In DNA form, the CDR3 reads TGCAGTGCCATGGGACATAGCAATCAGCCCCAGCATTTT. Its translation is CSAMGHSNQPQHF.